These 25 T cell receptor beta chains were sequenced from one sample in a study of T cells after yellow fever vaccination (dated by TCRdb to about 2019). The treatment or condition tag for this specimen amounts to: live attenuated yellow fever vaccine strain. Library preparation employed 5' RACE. Sequencing instrument: Illumina NovaSeq 6000. Clones were called with MiXCR by TCRdb after fastp trimmed the public reads at Q25, and only in-frame beta chains were retained. Rows merge per CDR3 protein into single entries with the most common DNA and genes. Present in this sample are some 320,000 distinct CDR3 sequences, 8.7% of which were seen just once. The leading ten clones occupy around 3.3% of the sample. Sequencing was performed on CD4+ T cells sorted from PBMCs, taken 5 days after the yellow fever booster vaccination. These receptors were taken from a man between 18 and 35 years old who received the YFV17D yellow fever vaccine.

This clonotype appeared many times. The chain is built from TRBV20-1 and TRBJ2-1; 9 nucleotides align to TRBD1. After removal of 1 base from V and 4 bases from J, the junction contained 5 bases not matched to a gene. This CDR3 region has 15 residues. Germline V gene lookup returns CDR1 DFQATT and CDR2 SNEGSKA (reference sequence). CDR3 DNA: TGCAGTGCTAGAGTTCCCGGGACAGGGTACAATGAGCAGTTCTTC. Translating gives CSARVPGTGYNEQFF.

This clonotype was found a few times. The V call is TRBV2, the J call TRBJ2-7, with D perhaps matching TRBD2 (6 bases). The CDR3 has 13 amino acids. The germline V gene encodes CDR1 SNHLY and CDR2 FYNNEI. Trimming stripped 6 bases from V and 6 bases from J, with 15 bases between. Written as DNA, the CDR3 is TGTGCCAGCAGAGGAGGGCCTTGGGCCGAGCAGTACTTC. It encodes CASRGGPWAEQYF.

Only a few counts were recorded for this clonotype. The rearrangement links TRBV20-1 to TRBJ1-5; D is undetermined. V was shortened by 0 bases and J by 2 bases, with 8 bases between the two germline ends. The CDR3 contains 14 residues. CDR1 and CDR2 from the germline V gene are DFQATT and SNEGSKA (reference sequence). The CDR3 sequence is CSARESQGNQPQHF. For the CDR3, the DNA is TGCAGTGCTAGAGAATCCCAGGGCAATCAGCCCCAGCATTTT.

This clonotype was detected a few times. The rearrangement links TRBV7-2 to TRBJ2-7, with 10 nucleotides matching TRBD2. There are 14 residues in the CDR3. V lost 5 bases to trimming and J lost 6 bases; unmatched junction nucleotides: 7. In germline, CDR1 is SGHTA, CDR2 FQGNSA. The CDR3, as DNA: TGTGCCAGCAGCCAGAGCGGGGGGGCAGGCGAGCAGTACTTC. Translated: CASSQSGGAGEQYF. The complete variable domain, with remaining parts taken from reference TRBV7-2 and TRBJ2-7, reads GAGVSQSPSNKVTEKGKDVELRCDPISGHTALYWYRQSLGQGLEFLIYFQGNSAPDKSGLPSDRFSAERTGGSVSTLTIQRTQQEDSAVYLCASSQSGGAGEQYFGPGTRLTVT.

V is TRBV5-4 and J is TRBJ1-2; 7 bases match TRBD1. This CDR3 is built from 13 residues. Germline loops: CDR1 SGHNT, CDR2 YYREEE (reference sequence). The V segment lost 1 base and the J segment 8 bases; nucleotides outside the gene matches: 5. CDR3 residues: CASSLWGTDGYTF. CDR3 bases: TGTGCCAGCAGCTTGTGGGGGACAGACGGCTACACCTTC.

This clonotype was observed a few times. This chain links TRBV5-1 with TRBJ2-7; tentatively, D is TRBD1 (6 bases). CDR1 and CDR2 (germline): SGHRS, YFSETQ. There are 14 residues in the CDR3. V was pared by 0 bases and J by 2 bases, with 9 bases between. This chain's CDR3 is CASSLGQETYEQYF. The CDR3, as DNA: TGCGCCAGCAGCTTGGGACAGGAGACCTACGAGCAGTACTTC.

This clonotype has at least ten counts. The chain carries TRBV5-1 and TRBJ1-1, with no clear D. V shed 4 bases and J shed 3 bases, with 13 bases lying between them. The CDR3 extends over 14 amino acids. CDR1 and CDR2 (germline): SGHRS, YFSETQ. The CDR3 region has the DNA TGCGCCAGCAGCCCGAGCTCGAGTGACACTGAAGCTTTCTTT. This codes for CASSPSSSDTEAFF.

This clonotype occurred a few times. The V and J genes are TRBV5-1 and TRBJ2-5; tentative D call: TRBD1 (6 bases). The CDR3 is 16 amino acids. The V end lost 4 bases, the J end lost 3 bases, and 19 bases lay between the germline ends. The V gene's germline CDR1 is SGHRS and CDR2 YFSETQ. The CDR3, as DNA: TGCGCCAGCAGCCCACGCTACAGGGAATCGGAAGAGACCCAGTACTTC. Translating gives CASSPRYRESEETQYF.

The chain couples TRBV7-2 to TRBJ2-1; D is ambiguous. Germline V gene lookup returns CDR1 SGHTA and CDR2 FQGNSA. This CDR3 contains 14 residues. Trimming removed 4 bases at V and 5 bases at J, with 12 bases between. CDR3 nucleotides: TGTGCCAGCAGCTGGTCCGGATCCGACAATGAGCAGTTCTTC. Translating gives CASSWSGSDNEQFF.

This clonotype was found many times. V usage is TRBV20-1 and J usage is TRBJ2-4, with D maybe TRBD2 (6 bases). In germline, CDR1 is DFQATT, CDR2 SNEGSKA (reference sequence). The CDR3 has 12 amino acids. V was trimmed by 4 bases and J by 9 bases, leaving 13 bases between them. This CDR3 reads CSAKAGSTIQYF. CDR3 coding DNA: TGCAGTGCTAAGGCGGGATCTACCATTCAGTACTTC.

The gene calls are TRBV15 and TRBJ1-6; D is undetermined. The CDR3 runs to 15 residues. Trimming removed 0 bases at V and 7 bases at J, with 10 bases between. The germline gives CDR1 LNHNV, CDR2 YYDKDF (reference sequence). Written as DNA, the CDR3 is TGTGCCACCAGCAGAGACCGCGATAGAAATTCACCCCTCCACTTT. It specifies CATSRDRDRNSPLHF.

V is TRBV18 and J is TRBJ1-3; D not certain. The CDR3 totals 14 residues. V lost 3 bases and J lost 7, with 13 bases in between. The germline V gene encodes CDR1 KGHSH and CDR2 LQKENI. CDR3 bases: TGTGCCAGCTCACCCGATCGTGTAAAGAACACCATATATTTT. Translating it yields CASSPDRVKNTIYF. The full variable domain, in which reference TRBV18 and TRBJ1-3 provide the parts outside the CDR3, is NAGVMQNPRHLVRRRGQEARLRCSPMKGHSHVYWYRQLPEEGLKFMVYLQKENIIDESGMPKERFSAEFPKEGPSILRIQQVVRGDSAAYFCASSPDRVKNTIYFGEGSWLTVV.

The chain is built from TRBV5-4 and TRBJ1-1; D is undetermined. CDR3 size: 13 residues. CDR1 SGHNT and CDR2 YYREEE come from the germline V gene (reference sequence). V lost 0 bases and J 6 bases, leaving 9 bases between the germline ends. The CDR3 here is CASSLDFRAEAFF. The CDR3 nucleotides read TGTGCCAGCAGCTTGGATTTTCGGGCTGAAGCTTTCTTT.

This clonotype was counted only a few times. The V and J genes are TRBV7-6 and TRBJ2-5; perhaps TRBD1 as D (6 bases). CDR1 is SGHVS and CDR2 is FNYEAQ in the germline V gene. The CDR3 totals 16 residues. V was pared by 3 bases and J by 2 bases, with 16 bases between. CDR3 nucleotides: TGTGCCAGCAGCTTTTACTCGGGACAAACTCAAGAGACCCAGTACTTC. This translates into CASSFYSGQTQETQYF. Variable domain in full (rest from reference TRBV7-6 and TRBJ2-5): GAGVSQSPRYKVTKRGQDVALRCDPISGHVSLYWYRQALGQGPEFLTYFNYEAQQDKSGLPNDRFSAERPEGSISTLTIQRTEQRDSAMYRCASSFYSGQTQETQYFGPGTRLLVL.

J is TRBJ2-3 and V is TRBV29-1; D call uncertain. Trimming stripped 6 bases from V and 5 bases from J, with 12 bases between. The V gene's germline CDR1 is SQVTM and CDR2 ANQGSEA. The CDR3 spans 12 residues. This CDR3 reads CSVAAQLDTQYF. As DNA, the CDR3 is TGCAGCGTCGCCGCCCAGCTAGATACGCAGTATTTT.

The rearrangement joins TRBV10-2 to TRBJ2-3; tentative D call: TRBD2 (6 bases). The CDR3 has 15 amino acids. V was cut by 8 bases and J by 1 base, with 16 bases left in between. The germline V gene encodes CDR1 WSHSY and CDR2 SAAADI. CDR3 DNA sequence: TGCGCCAGCGGGGCCCGGGGACTTGGCACAGATACGCAGTATTTT. Translating gives CASGARGLGTDTQYF.

The table lists this clonotype with many counts. The chain links TRBV4-2 to TRBJ2-1; D may be TRBD2 (6 bases). Germline assignment: CDR1 LGHNA and CDR2 YNFKEQ. V lost 3 bases, J lost 2 bases, and 17 bases lay in between. This CDR3 comprises 17 residues. As DNA, the CDR3 is TGTGCCAGCAGCCAGAACACCGGGGGAAATGCCTACAATGAGCAGTTCTTC. This encodes CASSQNTGGNAYNEQFF.

This chain links TRBV5-1 with TRBJ1-4; D uncertain. The CDR3 covers 15 residues. CDR1 and CDR2 from the germline V gene are SGHRS and YFSETQ. Trimming took 1 base from V and 4 from J, leaving 11 bases between them. The CDR3 sequence: CASSLSQAYNEKLFF. The CDR3 coding sequence is TGCGCCAGCAGCTTGAGCCAGGCATATAATGAAAAACTGTTTTTT.

This clonotype was detected once. V gene TRBV15 combines with J gene TRBJ2-1; D gene ambiguous. This CDR3 is built from 16 residues. Trimming pared 1 base from V and 8 bases from J, leaving 18 bases between. The germline V gene has CDR1 LNHNV and CDR2 YYDKDF (reference sequence). Here the CDR3 DNA reads TGTGCCACCAGCAGAGGCGCCTCACGCCAGGTGGATGAGCAGTTCTTC. It encodes CATSRGASRQVDEQFF.

The rearrangement joins TRBV7-8 to TRBJ1-5; D is unresolved. Trimming took off 2 bases at V and 0 bases at J, with 14 bases between the two ends. CDR1 SGHVS and CDR2 FQNEAQ come from the germline V gene. CDR3 length: 17 residues. The CDR3 DNA is TGTGCCAGCAGCTTACGGACGGCTTTCAATAGCAATCAGCCCCAGCATTTT. Its translation is CASSLRTAFNSNQPQHF.

CDR3 sequence reads: CASSFGTGGPGELFF. Here the CDR3 DNA reads TGTGCCAGCAGCTTCGGGACAGGGGGTCCCGGGGAGCTGTTTTTT. This chain links TRBV11-3 with TRBJ2-2, with 11 bases aligning to TRBD1. Losses at the gene ends were 3 bases for V and 6 bases for J; bases not matched to a gene: 3. This CDR3 is built from 15 residues. Per the germline V gene, CDR1 is SGHNT and CDR2 is YENEEA.

This clonotype was observed once. A much larger clone is a single base away; this may be a read error. V usage is TRBV9 and J usage is TRBJ2-3; tentatively, D is TRBD2 (7 bases). With 0 bases removed from V and 7 bases from J, the gap between germline ends came to 12 bases. The germline CDR1 and CDR2 sequences are SGDLS and YYNGEE. CDR3 length: 14 residues. The CDR3 here is CASSVEGGVNTQYF. In nucleotides, the CDR3 is TGTGCCAGCAGCGTAGAGGGGGGGGTCAATACGCAGTATTTT.

There are a few counts of this clonotype. This chain connects TRBV19 to TRBJ2-1; D not resolved. Trimming took 7 bases from V and 0 from J, leaving 13 bases between them. The CDR3 covers 15 residues. Germline CDR1 is LNHDA and CDR2 is SQIVND (reference sequence). The CDR3 nucleotides read TGTGCCAGTAACCCGATACACGGCTCCTACAATGAGCAGTTCTTC. It is translated as CASNPIHGSYNEQFF.

This clonotype was seen repeatedly, ten times or more. The chain combines TRBV4-3 with TRBJ1-5, with no clear D. V was shortened by 3 bases and J by 9 bases, with 12 bases between the two germline ends. Per germline, CDR1 LGHNA and CDR2 YSLEER. The CDR3 is 13 residues long. The DNA for the CDR3 is TGCGCCAGCAGCCATATCCGTAGTGGGCCCCAGCATTTT. It is translated as CASSHIRSGPQHF.

The chain recombines TRBV6-6 with TRBJ1-5; D perhaps matches TRBD1 (6 bases). Deletions cut 4 bases from V and 1 base from J, with 11 bases between. Per germline, CDR1 MNHNY and CDR2 SVGAGI (reference sequence). The CDR3 runs to 15 residues. CDR3 DNA sequence: TGTGCCAGCAGTTGGGACATTCCGAGCAATCAGCCCCAGCATTTT. Protein: CASSWDIPSNQPQHF.